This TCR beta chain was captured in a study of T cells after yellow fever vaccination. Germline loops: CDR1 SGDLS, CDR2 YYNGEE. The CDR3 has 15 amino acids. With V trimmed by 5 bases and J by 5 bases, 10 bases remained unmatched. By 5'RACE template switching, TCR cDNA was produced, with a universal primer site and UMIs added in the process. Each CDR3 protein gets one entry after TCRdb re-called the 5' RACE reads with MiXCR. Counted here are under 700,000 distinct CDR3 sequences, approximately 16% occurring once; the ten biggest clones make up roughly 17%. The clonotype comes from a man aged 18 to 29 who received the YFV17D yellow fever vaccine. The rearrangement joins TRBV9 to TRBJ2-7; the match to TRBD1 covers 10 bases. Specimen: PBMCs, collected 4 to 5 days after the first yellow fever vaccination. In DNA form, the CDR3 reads TGTGCCAGCAGTGAACTTCAGACAGGGGGCGACGAGCAGTACGTC. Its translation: CASSELQTGGDEQYV.